This passage covers 26 T cell receptor beta chains from one sample sequenced in a study of shared clonotypes between healthy human individuals (dated by TCRdb to about 2020). Library preparation employed the immunoSEQ multiplex PCR assay. What TCRdb holds here is the immuneACCESS table cut down to in-frame rearrangements. Part of the clones is not present; checked against another copy, under half of the missing clones reflect an unresolved V gene, and the others are unexplained. This sample lists roughly 1,500,000 clones; 95% to 99% were detected once. The top ten hold about 0.4% of the sample. Source material: naive CD4+ T cells sorted from blood. What the cell subset or site label conveys for this sample: CD45RA+ positively selected. The source is a man aged 30-40 years in good health.

The rearrangement uses TRBV27 and TRBJ2-3, with 10 nucleotides matching TRBD1. V lost 3 bases to trimming and J lost 3 bases; unmatched junction nucleotides: 3. Per the germline V gene, CDR1 is MNHEY and CDR2 is SMNVEV (reference sequence). The CDR3 sequence is 15 residues long. CDR3 loop: CASSFRDRGTDTQYF. For the CDR3, the DNA is TGTGCCAGCAGTTTCCGGGACAGGGGTACAGATACGCAGTATTTT.

This clone has just a few counts. The chain joins TRBV9 to TRBJ2-2; weak D call: TRBD1 (6 bases). V lost 0 bases and J 6 bases, leaving 9 bases between the germline ends. Germline V gives CDR1 SGDLS, CDR2 YYNGEE. The CDR3 sequence is 14 residues long. The DNA of the CDR3 is TGTGCCAGCAGCGTAGCTTGGGGGCCCGGGGAGCTGTTTTTT. This gives the protein CASSVAWGPGELFF. The full variable domain, rest sourced from reference TRBV9 and TRBJ2-2, is DSGVTQTPKHLITATGQRVTLRCSPRSGDLSVYWYQQSLDQGLQFLIQYYNGEERAKGNILERFSAQQFPDLHSELNLSSLELGDSALYFCASSVAWGPGELFFGEGSRLTVL.

V and J are TRBV18 and TRBJ1-5; the D gene is possibly TRBD1 (6 bases). The germline V gene has CDR1 KGHSH and CDR2 LQKENI. The CDR3 sequence is 14 residues long. Trimming shortened V by 3 bases and J by 5 bases, and 11 bases separated the two germline ends. CDR3 in DNA: TGTGCCAGCTCACCCGAGACAGGCGATCAGCCCCAGCATTTT. As protein: CASSPETGDQPQHF.

This sequence joins TRBV27 and TRBJ1-1; D unclear. CDR1 and CDR2 from the germline V gene are MNHEY and SMNVEV (reference sequence). The CDR3 is made up of 14 amino acids. V lost 2 bases, J lost 2 bases, and 9 bases lay in between. CDR3 nucleotide sequence: TGTGCCAGCAGTTTACAACATCTCAACACTGAAGCTTTCTTT. Protein product: CASSLQHLNTEAFF.

This clone has a single count. The chain carries TRBV19 and TRBJ2-7; 10 nucleotides line up with TRBD2. CDR3 length equals 16 residues. After removal of 5 bases from V and 0 bases from J, the junction contained 7 bases not matched to a gene. The V gene's germline CDR1 is LNHDA and CDR2 SQIVND (reference sequence). CDR3 residues: CASSPGLAVSSYEQYF. CDR3 DNA: TGTGCCAGTAGTCCAGGACTAGCGGTGAGCTCCTACGAGCAGTACTTC.

This rearrangement joins TRBV7-2 to TRBJ1-5; D unclear. Germline V lookup: CDR1 SGHTA, CDR2 FQGNSA. The CDR3 spans 17 residues. With 0 bases removed from V and 2 bases from J, the gap between germline ends came to 14 bases. As DNA, the CDR3 is TGTGCCAGCAGCTTAGCGGGAGGGAATTTTGGCAATCAGCCCCAGCATTTT. It codes for CASSLAGGNFGNQPQHF.

The V and J genes are TRBV5-6 and TRBJ2-5, with D perhaps matching TRBD1 (5 bases). Trimming removed 0 bases at V and 5 bases at J, with 8 bases between. The CDR3 is made up of 13 amino acids. The germline gives CDR1 SGHDT, CDR2 YYEEEE. The CDR3 loop is CASSLVYRETQYF. CDR3 in DNA: TGTGCCAGCAGCTTGGTATACAGGGAGACCCAGTACTTC. Based on the CDR3 plus reference TRBV5-6 and TRBJ2-5, the full variable domain is DAGVTQSPTHLIKTRGQQVTLRCSPKSGHDTVSWYQQALGQGPQFIFQYYEEEERQRGNFPDRFSGHQFPNYSSELNVNALLLGDSALYLCASSLVYRETQYFGPGTRLLVL.

The genes are TRBV28 and TRBJ2-4, with D possibly matching TRBD2 (6 bases). With 6 bases removed from V and 3 bases from J, the gap between germline ends came to 15 bases. The length of the CDR3 is 15 residues. Germline CDR1 and CDR2: MDHEN and SYDVKM. The CDR3 spells CASSSLRELKNIQYF. The CDR3 coding sequence is TGTGCCAGCAGCTCTCTTCGGGAGCTCAAAAACATTCAGTACTTC.

V and J are TRBV10-3 and TRBJ2-1; D unresolved. Germline assignment: CDR1 ENHRY and CDR2 SYGVKD. The CDR3 spans 13 residues. V lost 0 bases, J lost 9 bases, and 9 bases lay in between. The CDR3 sequence: CAISESFVSEQFF. The CDR3 nucleotides are TGTGCCATCAGTGAGTCTTTCGTTTCTGAGCAGTTCTTC.

The chain carries TRBV27 and TRBJ2-3, with unresolved D. Trimming stripped 3 bases from V and 4 bases from J, with 14 bases between. CDR1 is MNHEY, CDR2 SMNVEV, per germline (reference sequence). There are 15 residues in the CDR3. CDR3 protein: CASSFRHDIPDTQYF. In DNA form, the CDR3 reads TGTGCCAGCAGTTTCCGCCACGATATACCAGATACGCAGTATTTT.

The chain carries TRBV6-5 and TRBJ2-2; TRBD2 aligns across 8 bases. CDR1 MNHEY and CDR2 SVGAGI come from the germline V gene. This CDR3 is 14 amino acids long. Germline trimming cut 6 bases from V and 3 bases from J; bases unmatched to any gene: 3. The CDR3 DNA reads TGTGCCAGCAGGAGCGGGAGCGACACCGGGGAGCTGTTTTTT. This codes for CASRSGSDTGELFF.

The chain links TRBV11-3 to TRBJ2-3, with 12 bases aligning to TRBD1. V was pared by 6 bases and J by 2 bases, with 12 bases of the junction left unmatched. This CDR3 region has 18 residues. Germline-derived CDR1 and CDR2 are SGHNT and YENEEA. As DNA, the CDR3 is TGTGCCAGCAGTCTGGGACAGGGGGCTGCCCCACACACAGATACGCAGTATTTT. The encoded protein is CASSLGQGAAPHTDTQYF. The variable domain in full, completed from reference TRBV11-3 and TRBJ2-3, reads EAGVVQSPRYKIIEKKQPVAFWCNPISGHNTLYWYLQNLGQGPELLIRYENEEAVDDSQLPKDRFSAERLKGVDSTLKIQPAELGDSAVYLCASSLGQGAAPHTDTQYFGPGTRLTVL.

This CDR3 is CASSFAPWRTGNYGYTF. The CDR3 DNA reads as TGTGCCAGCAGCTTCGCACCCTGGAGGACAGGGAACTATGGCTACACCTTC. The chain combines TRBV5-5 with TRBJ1-2, with 8 bases fitting TRBD1. Germline V gives CDR1 SGHKS, CDR2 YYEKEE (reference sequence). V shed 2 bases, J shed 2 bases, and the junction held 11 bases outside the gene matches. CDR3 length: 17 amino acids.

The rearrangement uses TRBV5-1 and TRBJ2-7; 9 bases agree with TRBD2. The germline V gene encodes CDR1 SGHRS and CDR2 YFSETQ. The CDR3 totals 15 residues. J was trimmed by 0 bases and V by 3 bases; bases with no gene match: 4. DNA for the CDR3: TGCGCCAGCAGCTATAGCGGGAGCAGCTCCTACGAGCAGTACTTC. Encoded protein: CASSYSGSSSYEQYF. Combining the CDR3 with reference TRBV5-1 and TRBJ2-7 gives the whole variable domain KAGVTQTPRYLIKTRGQQVTLSCSPISGHRSVSWYQQTPGQGLQFLFEYFSETQRNKGNFPGRFSGRQFSNSRSEMNVSTLELGDSALYLCASSYSGSSSYEQYFGPGTRLTVT.

V gene TRBV19 combines with J gene TRBJ1-4; 7 nucleotides agree with TRBD1. The CDR3 runs 14 residues. V dropped 11 bases and J dropped 7; count of bases not matched to a gene: 13. CDR1 and CDR2 (germline): LNHDA, SQIVND (reference sequence). The CDR3 loop reads CAAHSIDRAEKLFF. CDR3 DNA sequence: TGTGCCGCCCACTCCATCGACAGGGCTGAAAAACTGTTTTTT.

V is TRBV10-3 and J is TRBJ2-7; D unresolved. Trimming left V 6 bases short and J 0 bases short, with 12 bases between. CDR1 is ENHRY and CDR2 is SYGVKD in the germline V gene. The CDR3 totals 14 residues. This chain's CDR3 is CAISQGPLSYEQYF. CDR3 in DNA: TGTGCCATCAGCCAAGGACCGCTCTCCTACGAGCAGTACTTC.

This clone has just one count. J is TRBJ2-7 and V is TRBV28, with D perhaps matching TRBD2 (5 bases). The CDR3 has 13 amino acids. The V gene lost 5 bases and the J gene lost 7 bases, with 15 bases spanning the gap. The V gene's germline CDR1 is MDHEN and CDR2 SYDVKM. CDR3 nucleotide sequence: TGTGCCAGCAGTCCCCTAGGACCGGGAGAGCAGTACTTC. This encodes CASSPLGPGEQYF.

The chain combines TRBV30 with TRBJ2-7, with TRBD1 identical over 7 bases. This CDR3 spans 12 amino acids. CDR1 and CDR2 from the germline V gene are GTSNPN and SVGIG (reference sequence). V dropped 5 bases and J dropped 4; count of bases not matched to a gene: 5. In DNA form, the CDR3 reads TGTGCCTGGCACAGGGGCGGGTACGAGCAGTACTTC. Protein: CAWHRGGYEQYF. Complete variable domain (other parts from reference TRBV30 and TRBJ2-7): SQTIHQWPATLVQPVGSPLSLECTVEGTSNPNLYWYRQAAGRGLQLLFYSVGIGQISSEVPQNLSASRPQDRQFILSSKKLLLSDSGFYLCAWHRGGYEQYFGPGTRLTVT.

The chain links TRBV10-3 to TRBJ2-7; 8 bases are a match to TRBD2. Trimming cost V 3 bases and J 7 bases; bases outside gene matches: 11. The germline V gene encodes CDR1 ENHRY and CDR2 SYGVKD. CDR3 size: 15 residues. CDR3 region: CAISDKVSRGGEQYF. The CDR3 DNA sequence: TGTGCCATCAGTGATAAGGTTTCCCGGGGGGGAGAGCAGTACTTC.

The chain has TRBV15 and TRBJ2-3; either TRBD1 or TRBD2 may fit D (5 bases each). Trimming left V 6 bases short and J 1 base short, with 14 bases between. The germline V gene has CDR1 LNHNV and CDR2 YYDKDF (reference sequence). This CDR3 has 15 amino acids. CDR3: CATRGELLRTDTQYF. CDR3 bases: TGTGCCACCAGGGGGGAGCTTCTCCGCACAGATACGCAGTATTTT.

The chain employs TRBV29-1 and TRBJ2-5, with D hard to call. The CDR3 spans 12 residues. V was clipped by 7 bases and J by 4 bases, with 13 bases between them. Looked up from germline, CDR1 is SQVTM and CDR2 is ANQGSEA. This chain's CDR3 is CSAGRHTETQYF. The CDR3 coding sequence is TGCAGCGCTGGACGGCATACAGAGACCCAGTACTTC.

The V call is TRBV7-2, the J call TRBJ1-5; perhaps TRBD1 as D (6 bases). CDR3 length equals 15 residues. Between the trimmed V and J ends, which lost 5 bases and 3 bases, there was a span of 14 bases. The germline V gene has CDR1 SGHTA and CDR2 FQGNSA. The DNA for the CDR3 is TGTGCCAGCAGCAAGGGGGGGGGCACCAATCAGCCCCAGCATTTT. Protein sequence: CASSKGGGTNQPQHF.

The table lists this clone with a count of one. The J gene is TRBJ2-7, the V gene TRBV15; 14 bases fit TRBD2. CDR1 LNHNV and CDR2 YYDKDF come from the germline V gene (reference sequence). Trimming cost V 3 bases and J 4 bases; bases outside gene matches: 5. The CDR3 sequence is 16 residues long. The CDR3 loop reads CATSRAGTSGSYEQYF. The CDR3 coding sequence is TGTGCCACCAGCAGGGCCGGGACTAGCGGGAGTTACGAGCAGTACTTC.

The rearrangement joins TRBV5-8 to TRBJ1-5; D is unresolved. V gave up 1 base and J gave up 3 bases, with 8 bases separating them. In germline, CDR1 is SGHTS, CDR2 YDEGEE. The CDR3 is made up of 14 amino acids. The CDR3 region is CASSLQSNNQPQHF. In DNA form, the CDR3 reads TGTGCCAGCAGCTTGCAGTCCAACAATCAGCCCCAGCATTTT.

The chain's CDR3 is CASSAYSSGANVLTF. The CDR3 DNA reads TGTGCCAGTAGTGCCTATAGCTCTGGGGCCAACGTCCTGACTTTC. The V and J genes are TRBV19 and TRBJ2-6; no clear D. The CDR3 extends over 15 amino acids. V was pared by 5 bases and J by 0 bases, with 8 bases between. CDR1 and CDR2 from the germline V gene are LNHDA and SQIVND (reference sequence).

The chain has TRBV5-1 and TRBJ1-1; weak D call: TRBD1 (5 bases). The germline V gene encodes CDR1 SGHRS and CDR2 YFSETQ. The CDR3 is 15 amino acids. Trimming removed 2 bases at V and 0 bases at J, with 11 bases between. CDR3: CASSLQAMMNTEAFF. Written as DNA, the CDR3 is TGCGCCAGCAGCTTACAGGCGATGATGAACACTGAAGCTTTCTTT.